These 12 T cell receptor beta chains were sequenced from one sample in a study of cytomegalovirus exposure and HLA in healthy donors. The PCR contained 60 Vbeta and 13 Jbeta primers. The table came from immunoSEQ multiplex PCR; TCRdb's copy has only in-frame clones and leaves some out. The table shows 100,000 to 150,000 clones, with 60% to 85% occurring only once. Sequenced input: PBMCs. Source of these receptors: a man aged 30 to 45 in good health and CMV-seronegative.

Here the CDR3 DNA reads TGTGCCAGCAGCGGGATAAATGAGCAGTTCTTC. This codes for CASSGINEQFF. This rearrangement joins TRBV6-1 to TRBJ2-1; the D gene is possibly TRBD2 (5 bases). The CDR3 totals 11 residues. Germline values: CDR1 MNHNS, CDR2 SASEGT. Trimming cost V 6 bases and J 7 bases, with 7 bases left between them.

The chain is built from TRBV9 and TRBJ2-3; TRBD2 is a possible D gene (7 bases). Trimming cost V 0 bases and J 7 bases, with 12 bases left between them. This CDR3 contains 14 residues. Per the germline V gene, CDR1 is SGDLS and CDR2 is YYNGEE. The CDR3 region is CASSVEQGGYTQYF. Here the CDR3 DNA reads TGTGCCAGCAGCGTAGAACAGGGAGGGTATACGCAGTATTTT.

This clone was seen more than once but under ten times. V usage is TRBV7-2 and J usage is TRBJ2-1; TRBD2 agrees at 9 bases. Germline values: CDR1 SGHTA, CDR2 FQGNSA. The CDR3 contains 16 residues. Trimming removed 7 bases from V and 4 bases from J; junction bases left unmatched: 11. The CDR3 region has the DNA TGTGCCAGCACCCCGCAAGCGGGGGGCCGGTACAATGAGCAGTTCTTC. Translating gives CASTPQAGGRYNEQFF.

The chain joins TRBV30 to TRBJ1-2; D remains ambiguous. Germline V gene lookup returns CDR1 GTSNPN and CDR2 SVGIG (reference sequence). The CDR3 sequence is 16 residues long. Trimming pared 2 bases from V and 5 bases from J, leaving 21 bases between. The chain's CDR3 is CAWSSALGEYRYGYTF. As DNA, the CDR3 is TGTGCCTGGAGTTCGGCCCTGGGAGAGTACAGATATGGCTACACCTTC.

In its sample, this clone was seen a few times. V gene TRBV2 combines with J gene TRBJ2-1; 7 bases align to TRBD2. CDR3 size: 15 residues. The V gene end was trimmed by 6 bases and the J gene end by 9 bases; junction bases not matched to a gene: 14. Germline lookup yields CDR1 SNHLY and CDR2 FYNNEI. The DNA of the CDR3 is TGTGCCAGCAGCTCAGGACTAGTCGCCCCGGGTGAGCAGTTCTTC. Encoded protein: CASSSGLVAPGEQFF.

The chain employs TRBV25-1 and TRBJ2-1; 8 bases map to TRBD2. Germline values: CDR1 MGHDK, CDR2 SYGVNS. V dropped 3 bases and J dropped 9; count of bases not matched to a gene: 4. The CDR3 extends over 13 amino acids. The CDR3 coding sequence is TGTGCCAGCAGTGATCTCCTAGCGGGTGAGCAGTTCTTC. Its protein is CASSDLLAGEQFF.

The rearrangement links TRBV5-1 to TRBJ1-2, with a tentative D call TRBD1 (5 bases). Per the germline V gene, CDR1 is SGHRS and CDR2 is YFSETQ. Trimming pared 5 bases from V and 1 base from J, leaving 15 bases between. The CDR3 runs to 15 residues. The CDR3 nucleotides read TGCGCCAGCAGACCTACCCCGCAGGGTAACTATGGCTACACCTTC. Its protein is CASRPTPQGNYGYTF.

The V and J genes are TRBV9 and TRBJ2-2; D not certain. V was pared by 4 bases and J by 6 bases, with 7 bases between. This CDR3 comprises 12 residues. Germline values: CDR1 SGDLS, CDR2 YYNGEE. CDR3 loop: CASSLVSGELFF. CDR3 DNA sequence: TGTGCCAGCAGCCTAGTCTCCGGGGAGCTGTTTTTT.

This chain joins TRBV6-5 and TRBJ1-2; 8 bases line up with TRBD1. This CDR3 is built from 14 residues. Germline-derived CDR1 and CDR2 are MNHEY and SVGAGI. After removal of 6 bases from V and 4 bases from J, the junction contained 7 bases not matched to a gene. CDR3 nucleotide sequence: TGTGCCAGCAGGCCCCCGGGACAGGTCTATGGCTACACCTTC. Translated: CASRPPGQVYGYTF.

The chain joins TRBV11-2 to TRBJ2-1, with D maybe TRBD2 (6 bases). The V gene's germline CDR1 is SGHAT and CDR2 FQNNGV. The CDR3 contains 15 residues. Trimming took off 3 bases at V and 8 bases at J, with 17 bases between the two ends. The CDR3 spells CASSFSRGSMYEQFF. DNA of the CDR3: TGTGCCAGCAGCTTTTCTCGGGGGAGTATGTATGAGCAGTTCTTC.

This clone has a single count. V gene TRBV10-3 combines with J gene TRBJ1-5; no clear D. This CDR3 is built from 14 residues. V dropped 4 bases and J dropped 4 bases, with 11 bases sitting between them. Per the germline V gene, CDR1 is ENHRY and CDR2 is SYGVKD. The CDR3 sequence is CAISVSEGNQPQHF. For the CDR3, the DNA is TGTGCCATCAGTGTTTCGGAGGGAAATCAGCCCCAGCATTTT.

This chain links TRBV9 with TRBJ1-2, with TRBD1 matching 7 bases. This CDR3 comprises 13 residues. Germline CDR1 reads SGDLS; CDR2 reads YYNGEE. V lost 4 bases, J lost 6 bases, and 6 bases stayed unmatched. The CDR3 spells CASSTGTVDGYTF. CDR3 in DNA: TGTGCCAGCAGCACCGGGACAGTCGATGGCTACACCTTC.